This T cell receptor beta chain was documented in a study of beta chain features in type 1 diabetes. A single heparinised blood sample, averaging around 120 mL, was obtained per donor. Staining for CD45RO/CCR7/CD25/CD127/CD95/CD27 allowed sorting of CD4+ naive, central memory, regulatory and stem cell-like memory cells. Sort purity for all populations was recorded as exceeding 98%. Findings and limits, study-wide: There was a moderate but significant shortening of TCRB CDR3s in all four CD4+ subsets of Type 1 diabetes patients.

V was cut by 3 bases and J by 7 bases, with 13 bases left in between. Germline values: CDR1 KGHSH, CDR2 LQKENI. The CDR3 loop spans 14 amino acids. Only a few counts were recorded for this clone. Its specificity is not known. The study reverse transcribed the entire isolated RNA, so it sequenced expressed TCRB transcripts. Sequenced naive, central memory and regulatory T cell samples produced an average of about 3.57 million reads. Measured with immunoSEQ multiplex PCR; TCRdb has only the in-frame clones, and not every one. Of 300,000 to 400,000 clones in the sample, approximately 12% are singletons; the top ten hold over 0.014%.

This TCR came from a woman aged 18-29 years with type 1 diabetes. The sample taken for sequencing was naive CD4+ T cells from blood. This sequence joins TRBV18 and TRBJ2-1; weak D call: TRBD2 (5 bases). CDR3 sequence reads: CASSPLTTQNEQFF. In DNA, the CDR3 is TGTGCCAGCTCACCGTTGACTACCCAAAATGAGCAGTTCTTC.